Following are 10 T cell receptor beta chains from one sample sequenced in a study of Graves' ophthalmopathy and Graves' hyperthyroidism. Beta-chain TCR CDR3 regions were amplified from RNA transcripts. Amplification began with first-round RT-PCR using HTBI primers, then second-round multiplex PCR was performed. TCRdb used MiXCR to reprocess the multiplex PCR reads, holding one entry per CDR3 protein. The data show about 550,000 distinct CDR3 sequences, with about 35% seen just once and approximately 4.1% held by the top ten. Sequencing input: peripheral blood or thyroid tissue (not recorded which). The receptors stem from an adult man with Graves' hyperthyroidism.

This clonotype was counted a few times. The chain joins TRBV27 to TRBJ2-7; a weak D match, TRBD1 (5 bases). Germline loops: CDR1 MNHEY, CDR2 SMNVEV (reference sequence). The CDR3 is made up of 13 amino acids. Trimming pared 3 bases from V and 3 bases from J, leaving 9 bases between. Here the CDR3 DNA reads TGTGCCAGCAGTTTCACGGACAACTACGAGCAGTACTTC. Its protein is CASSFTDNYEQYF.

The gene calls are TRBV30 and TRBJ1-5, with 10 bases that match TRBD1. Trimming at V came to 2 bases and at J to 8 bases, leaving 9 bases not matched to a gene. The germline V gene encodes CDR1 GTSNPN and CDR2 SVGIG (reference sequence). The CDR3 is 15 amino acids. The CDR3 coding sequence is TGTGCCTGGAGTTCTTGGACAGGGGGTAGAGAGCCCCAGCATTTT. This codes for CAWSSWTGGREPQHF.

V is TRBV24-1 and J is TRBJ2-5, with D possibly TRBD1 on 5 matching bases. Per germline, CDR1 KGHDR and CDR2 SFDVKD. V lost 5 bases to trimming and J lost 7 bases, with 16 bases between them. The CDR3 has 14 amino acids. The CDR3 DNA reads as TGTGCCACCAGTGGTTCATGGGGCGTAGGGACCCAGTACTTC. Its protein is CATSGSWGVGTQYF.

The sample holds many counts of this clonotype. V is TRBV6-2 or TRBV6-3 and J is TRBJ2-5; D gene uncertain. CDR1 and CDR2 (germline): MNHEY, SVGEGT. The CDR3 is made up of 13 amino acids. V was clipped by 7 bases and J by 5 bases, with 14 bases between them. The CDR3 region is CASTRTLGETQYF. The CDR3 coding sequence is TGTGCCAGCACACGGACCTTGGGGGAGACCCAGTACTTC.

In its sample, this clonotype was seen a few times. V usage is TRBV11-2 and J usage is TRBJ2-5; 8 nucleotides match TRBD2. V lost 2 bases, J lost 5 bases, and 10 bases stayed unmatched. This CDR3 has 16 amino acids. Germline CDR1 is SGHAT and CDR2 is FQNNGV. Here the CDR3 reads CASSLMSGGAGETQYF. For the CDR3, the DNA is TGTGCCAGCAGCTTAATGTCCGGGGGGGCAGGGGAGACCCAGTACTTC.

This clonotype was found once. The chain is built from TRBV12-3 or TRBV12-4 and TRBJ2-7, with 13 bases matching TRBD2. The J call may be faulty, since TRBJ2-1 better matches the DNA end. The CDR3 length is 14 residues. CDR3 bases: TGTGCCAGCAGGAAACTAGCGGGGGGGGCTGAGCAGTTCTTC. It yields the protein CASRKLAGGAEQFF.

This chain's CDR3 is CASSFSSPGRTNYGYTF. For the CDR3, the DNA is TGTGCCAGCAGTTTTTCCTCCCCAGGGAGGACCAACTATGGCTACACCTTC. V is TRBV28 and J is TRBJ1-2; possibly TRBD1 for D (5 bases). Germline loops: CDR1 MDHEN, CDR2 SYDVKM. CDR3 size: 17 residues. Trimming stripped 3 bases from V and 2 bases from J, with 19 bases between.

The table lists this clonotype with many counts. The genes are TRBV7-6 and TRBJ2-5; D gene uncertain. This CDR3 is 14 amino acids long. CDR1 is SGHVS and CDR2 is FNYEAQ in the germline V gene. V lost 2 bases and J 5 bases, leaving 12 bases between the germline ends. The CDR3 spells CASSLSLVGETQYF. The DNA of the CDR3 is TGTGCCAGCAGCTTATCTCTAGTCGGGGAGACCCAGTACTTC. Looking up the rest from reference TRBV7-6 and TRBJ2-5 gives the full variable domain: GAGVSQSPRYKVTKRGQDVALRCDPISGHVSLYWYRQALGQGPEFLTYFNYEAQQDKSGLPNDRFSAERPEGSISTLTIQRTEQRDSAMYRCASSLSLVGETQYFGPGTRLLVL.

This clonotype was counted a few times. The chain has TRBV5-1 and TRBJ1-5, with D possibly matching TRBD1 (6 bases). CDR1 is SGHRS and CDR2 is YFSETQ in the germline V gene. This CDR3 is 14 amino acids long. V shed 2 bases and J shed 5 bases, with 11 bases lying between them. The CDR3 spells CASSLGGTDQPQHF. CDR3 nucleotide sequence: TGCGCCAGCAGCTTAGGGGGGACTGATCAGCCCCAGCATTTT. Full variable domain (outside the CDR3, taken from reference TRBV5-1 and TRBJ1-5): KAGVTQTPRYLIKTRGQQVTLSCSPISGHRSVSWYQQTPGQGLQFLFEYFSETQRNKGNFPGRFSGRQFSNSRSEMNVSTLELGDSALYLCASSLGGTDQPQHFGDGTRLSIL.

The rearrangement uses TRBV2 and TRBJ1-6; tentatively, D is TRBD1 (6 bases). Germline V CDR1 and CDR2: SNHLY, FYNNEI. This CDR3 has 15 residues. V lost 6 bases and J 7 bases, leaving 16 bases between the germline ends. CDR3 nucleotide sequence: TGTGCCAGCAGCCATGGACGGACAGTGAATTCACCCCTCCACTTT. Translated: CASSHGRTVNSPLHF.